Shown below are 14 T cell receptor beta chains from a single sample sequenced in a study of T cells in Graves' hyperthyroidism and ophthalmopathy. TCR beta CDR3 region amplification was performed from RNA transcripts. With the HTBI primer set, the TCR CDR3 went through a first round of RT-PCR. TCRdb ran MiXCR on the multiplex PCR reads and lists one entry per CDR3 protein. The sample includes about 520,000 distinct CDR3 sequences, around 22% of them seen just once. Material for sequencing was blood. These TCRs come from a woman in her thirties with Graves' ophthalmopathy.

The chain's CDR3 is CASSPNPGANVLTF. Here the CDR3 DNA reads TGTGCCAGCAGCCCGAATCCTGGGGCCAACGTCCTGACTTTC. This chain joins TRBV12-3 or TRBV12-4 and TRBJ2-6; D is unresolved. CDR3 length: 14 residues. The V gene lost 6 bases and the J gene lost 2 bases, with 8 bases spanning the gap.

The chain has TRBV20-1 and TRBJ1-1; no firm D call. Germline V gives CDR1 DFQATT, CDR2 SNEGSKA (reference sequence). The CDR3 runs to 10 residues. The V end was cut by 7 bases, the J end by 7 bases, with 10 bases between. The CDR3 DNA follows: TGCAGTGTCGGAAAAGTTGAAGCTTTCTTT. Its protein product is CSVGKVEAFF.

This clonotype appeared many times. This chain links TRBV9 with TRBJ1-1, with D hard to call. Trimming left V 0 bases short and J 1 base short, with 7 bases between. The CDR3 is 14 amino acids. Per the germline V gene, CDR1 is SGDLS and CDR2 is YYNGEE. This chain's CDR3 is CASSVATENTEAFF. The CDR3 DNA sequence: TGTGCCAGCAGCGTAGCTACAGAGAACACTGAAGCTTTCTTT.

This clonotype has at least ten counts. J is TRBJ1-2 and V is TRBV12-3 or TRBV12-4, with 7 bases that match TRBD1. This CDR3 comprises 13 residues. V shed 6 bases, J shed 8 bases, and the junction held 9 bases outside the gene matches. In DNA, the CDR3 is TGTGCCAGCAGCACGACAGGGTGGGAGGGCTACACCTTC. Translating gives CASSTTGWEGYTF.

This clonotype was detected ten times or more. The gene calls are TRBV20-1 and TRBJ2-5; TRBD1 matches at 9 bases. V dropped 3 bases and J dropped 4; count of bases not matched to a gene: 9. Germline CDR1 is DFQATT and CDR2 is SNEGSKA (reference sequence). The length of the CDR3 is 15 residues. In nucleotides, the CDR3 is TGCAGTGCTAGGGGCCGACAGGGGGACTTAGAGACCCAGTACTTC. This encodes CSARGRQGDLETQYF.

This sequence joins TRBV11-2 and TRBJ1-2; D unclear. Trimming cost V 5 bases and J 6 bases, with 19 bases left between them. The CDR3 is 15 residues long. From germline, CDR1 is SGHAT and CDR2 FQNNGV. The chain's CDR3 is CASSLTSFPRDGYTF. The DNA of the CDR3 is TGTGCCAGCAGCCTAACCTCATTCCCCCGCGATGGCTACACCTTC.

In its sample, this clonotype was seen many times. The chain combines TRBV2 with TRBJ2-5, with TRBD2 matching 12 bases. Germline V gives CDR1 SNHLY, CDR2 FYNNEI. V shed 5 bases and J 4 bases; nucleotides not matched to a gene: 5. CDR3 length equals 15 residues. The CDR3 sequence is CASSWTSGEGETQYF. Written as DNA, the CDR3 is TGTGCCAGCAGTTGGACTAGCGGGGAGGGAGAGACCCAGTACTTC.

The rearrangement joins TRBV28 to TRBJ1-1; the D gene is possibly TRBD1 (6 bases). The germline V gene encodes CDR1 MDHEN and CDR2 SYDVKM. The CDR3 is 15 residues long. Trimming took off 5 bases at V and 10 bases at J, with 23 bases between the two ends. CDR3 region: CASSPGGHHKVGAFF. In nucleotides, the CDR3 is TGTGCCAGCAGTCCTGGGGGGCATCATAAAGTCGGAGCTTTCTTT.

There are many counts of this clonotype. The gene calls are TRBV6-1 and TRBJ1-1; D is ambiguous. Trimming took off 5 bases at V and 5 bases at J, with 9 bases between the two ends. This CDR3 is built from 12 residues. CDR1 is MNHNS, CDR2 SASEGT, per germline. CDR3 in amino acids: CASSTRETEAFF. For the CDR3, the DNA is TGTGCCAGCAGTACCCGGGAGACTGAAGCTTTCTTT.

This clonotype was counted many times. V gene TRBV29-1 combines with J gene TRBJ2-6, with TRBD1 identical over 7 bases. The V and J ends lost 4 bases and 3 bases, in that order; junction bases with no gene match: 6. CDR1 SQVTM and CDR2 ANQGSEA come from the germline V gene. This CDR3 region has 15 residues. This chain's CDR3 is CSVVQGSGGANVLTF. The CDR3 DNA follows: TGCAGCGTTGTACAGGGGAGTGGTGGGGCCAACGTCCTGACTTTC.

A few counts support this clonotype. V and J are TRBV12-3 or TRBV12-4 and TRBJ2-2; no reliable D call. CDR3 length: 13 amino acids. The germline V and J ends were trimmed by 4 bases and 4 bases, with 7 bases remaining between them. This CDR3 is CASSSPSTGELFF. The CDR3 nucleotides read TGTGCCAGCAGTTCGCCATCCACCGGGGAGCTGTTTTTT.

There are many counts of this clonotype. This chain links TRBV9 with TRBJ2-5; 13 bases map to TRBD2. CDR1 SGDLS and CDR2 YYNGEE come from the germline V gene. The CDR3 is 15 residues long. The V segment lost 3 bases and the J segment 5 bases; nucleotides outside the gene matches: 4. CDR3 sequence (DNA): TGTGCCAGCAGCGGACTAGCGGGGGGTGCGGAGACCCAGTACTTC. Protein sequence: CASSGLAGGAETQYF.

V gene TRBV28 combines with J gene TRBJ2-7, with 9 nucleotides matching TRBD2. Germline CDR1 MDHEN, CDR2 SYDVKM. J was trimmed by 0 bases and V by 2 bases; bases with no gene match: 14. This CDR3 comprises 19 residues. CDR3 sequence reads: CASSLLHSGALAGSYEQYF. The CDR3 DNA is TGTGCCAGCAGTTTACTGCACTCGGGCGCACTAGCGGGCTCCTACGAGCAGTACTTC.

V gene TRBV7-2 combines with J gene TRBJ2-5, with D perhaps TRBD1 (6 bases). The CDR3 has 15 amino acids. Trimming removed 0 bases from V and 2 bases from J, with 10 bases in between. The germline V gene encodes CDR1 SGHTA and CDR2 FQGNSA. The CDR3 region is CASSLAIGQQETQYF. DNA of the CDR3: TGTGCCAGCAGCTTAGCCATAGGACAGCAAGAGACCCAGTACTTC.